Below, 22 T cell receptor beta chains from the same sample are listed, as sequenced in a study of T cell changes during pregnancy in multiple sclerosis. Clones were read by immunoSEQ multiplex PCR, and TCRdb kept only the in-frame ones, dropping some. The data show about 40,000 clones, with around 90% seen just once and under 0.5% held by the top ten. Sequencing was performed on CD4+ T cells from peripheral blood mononuclear cells, taken in the second trimester of pregnancy. The receptors were gathered from a female donor in good health, enrolled as a control in a pregnancy study.

The chain links TRBV11-2 to TRBJ2-1; the match to TRBD1 covers 10 bases. The CDR3 has 16 residues. Trimming at V came to 3 bases and at J to 4 bases, leaving 6 bases not matched to a gene. Germline CDR1 and CDR2: SGHAT and FQNNGV. The CDR3 DNA sequence: TGTGCCAGCAGCTTGGGCGACAGGGGGCTTTACAATGAGCAGTTCTTC. It translates to CASSLGDRGLYNEQFF.

The rearrangement links TRBV9 to TRBJ2-5, with 7 bases aligning to TRBD1. The CDR3 contains 16 residues. J gave up 2 bases and V 4 bases, and 11 bases lay outside the gene matches. Looked up from germline, CDR1 is SGDLS and CDR2 is YYNGEE. The CDR3: CASSPRTGASQETQYF. CDR3 sequence (DNA): TGTGCCAGCAGCCCCCGGACAGGAGCATCTCAAGAGACCCAGTACTTC.

The chain links TRBV28 to TRBJ2-1; TRBD2 agrees at 15 bases. The trim removed 5 bases at V and 9 bases at J, leaving 8 bases unmatched. Germline V gives CDR1 MDHEN, CDR2 SYDVKM. CDR3 length: 16 amino acids. The CDR3 is CASSPSGLAGGSEQFF. The CDR3 DNA follows: TGTGCCAGCAGTCCGTCGGGACTAGCGGGGGGCTCTGAGCAGTTCTTC.

V usage is TRBV25-1 and J usage is TRBJ1-2; D unclear. Germline V gene data show CDR1 as MGHDK and CDR2 as SYGVNS. The length of the CDR3 is 13 residues. V gave up 0 bases and J gave up 4 bases, with 6 bases separating them. In DNA, the CDR3 is TGTGCCAGCAGTGAATACCGGGGCTATGGCTACACCTTC. Its protein product is CASSEYRGYGYTF.

In regard to this clone: Other DNA sequences within the sample encode an identical CDR3. In nucleotides, the CDR3 is TGCGCCAGCAGCCCGAGGGGACTAGCGGGAGAGGCCTACGAGCAGTACTTC. This encodes CASSPRGLAGEAYEQYF. V is TRBV5-1 and J is TRBJ2-7, with 14 bases aligning to TRBD2. Germline V gene sequence: CDR1 SGHRS, CDR2 YFSETQ. J gave up 2 bases and V 4 bases, and 8 bases lay outside the gene matches. The CDR3 loop spans 17 amino acids.

J is TRBJ2-3 and V is TRBV15, with 7 bases identical to TRBD2. V shed 1 base and J 2 bases; nucleotides not matched to a gene: 3. The CDR3 has 15 amino acids. Germline V CDR1 and CDR2: LNHNV, YYDKDF (reference sequence). In DNA, the CDR3 is TGTGCCACCAGCAGAGCTAGCGGCTTCACAGATACGCAGTATTTT. Protein sequence: CATSRASGFTDTQYF.

As concerns this clone: One end of the junction varies from germline; a read error may be responsible. This chain joins TRBV7-9 and TRBJ1-2; no clear D. Germline assignment: CDR1 SEHNR and CDR2 FQNEAQ (reference sequence). The CDR3 sequence is 13 residues long. The CDR3 sequence: CASSLPGPQLSEF. As DNA, the CDR3 is TGTGCCAGCAGCTTGCCTGGGCCTCAGCTCTCAGAATTC.

This CDR3 is CATRGTSTDTQYF. In DNA form, the CDR3 reads TGTGCCACCAGGGGGACTAGCACAGATACGCAGTATTTT. This chain uses TRBV15 with TRBJ2-3; a weak D match, TRBD2 (6 bases). Germline CDR1 reads LNHNV; CDR2 reads YYDKDF (reference sequence). The V and J ends lost 6 bases and 0 bases respectively, with 7 bases between them. The CDR3 spans 13 residues.

The rearrangement links TRBV15 to TRBJ1-5; D perhaps matches TRBD1 (6 bases). The CDR3 consists of 15 residues. The V gene lost 1 base and the J gene lost 3 bases, with 10 bases spanning the gap. Germline V gene lookup returns CDR1 LNHNV and CDR2 YYDKDF (reference sequence). This CDR3 reads CATSRARDTNQPQHF. CDR3 nucleotide sequence: TGTGCCACCAGCAGAGCTCGGGACACCAATCAGCCCCAGCATTTT.

The chain links TRBV25-1 to TRBJ1-1; D is uncertain. The CDR3 totals 15 residues. V lost 0 bases and J lost 0, with 8 bases in between. CDR1 and CDR2 from the germline V gene are MGHDK and SYGVNS. The CDR3 protein is CASSEYKVVNTEAFF. The CDR3 nucleotides are TGTGCCAGCAGTGAATATAAAGTAGTGAACACTGAAGCTTTCTTT.

The chain links TRBV2 to TRBJ2-1; 7 bases line up with TRBD1. Trimming cost V 6 bases and J 7 bases; bases outside gene matches: 6. The CDR3 contains 13 residues. Germline-derived CDR1 and CDR2 are SNHLY and FYNNEI. The CDR3 DNA follows: TGTGCCAGCAGACCACAGGGGATGAATGAGCAGTTCTTC. Translated, it gives CASRPQGMNEQFF.

The rearrangement joins TRBV10-3 to TRBJ2-3; 7 positions agree with TRBD1. From germline, CDR1 is ENHRY and CDR2 SYGVKD. This CDR3 is built from 17 residues. With V trimmed by 4 bases and J by 4 bases, 14 bases remained unmatched. CDR3 sequence (DNA): TGTGCCATCAGTGCCGGGGCAGGGGGTGATTTCTCAGATACGCAGTATTTT. It encodes CAISAGAGGDFSDTQYF.

V usage is TRBV15 and J usage is TRBJ1-5; D remains unclear. V gave up 5 bases and J gave up 6 bases, with 17 bases separating them. The CDR3 covers 15 residues. Germline V gives CDR1 LNHNV, CDR2 YYDKDF (reference sequence). DNA for the CDR3: TGTGCCACCAGCCCAAAACTCGGGGTGGCTCAGCCCCAGCATTTT. This gives the protein CATSPKLGVAQPQHF.

This clone came up once. The V and J genes are TRBV5-1 and TRBJ2-3; TRBD1 might be the D (5 bases). This CDR3 is built from 13 residues. Trimming left V 3 bases short and J 4 bases short, with 9 bases between. CDR1 and CDR2 from the germline V gene are SGHRS and YFSETQ. The CDR3 DNA is TGCGCCAGCAGCTCCTTAGGGGCAGATACGCAGTATTTT. Protein: CASSSLGADTQYF.

The chain employs TRBV28 and TRBJ2-7, with 7 bases that match TRBD2. CDR1 is MDHEN and CDR2 is SYDVKM in the germline V gene. Losses at the gene ends were 7 bases for V and 4 bases for J; bases not matched to a gene: 13. This CDR3 region has 15 residues. The CDR3 DNA sequence: TGTGCCAGCACTCCCGGCGGGAGTAATGGTTACGAGCAGTACTTC. Its translation is CASTPGGSNGYEQYF.

The genes are TRBV7-8 and TRBJ2-5, with a possible D match to TRBD1 (5 bases). CDR1 is SGHVS, CDR2 FQNEAQ, per germline. This CDR3 is built from 14 residues. V was trimmed by 5 bases and J by 3 bases, leaving 13 bases between them. The CDR3 nucleotides read TGTGCCAGCAGCCACAACTCAGGGAAAGAGACCCAGTACTTC. Translation: CASSHNSGKETQYF.

This chain's CDR3 is CSVEWGDYGYTF. CDR3 in DNA: TGCAGCGTTGAATGGGGGGACTATGGCTACACCTTC. The chain recombines TRBV29-1 with TRBJ1-2; a possible D gene is TRBD1 (5 bases). Trimming took off 2 bases at V and 3 bases at J, with 7 bases between the two ends. Germline-derived CDR1 and CDR2 are SQVTM and ANQGSEA. This CDR3 region has 12 residues.

The chain combines TRBV5-1 with TRBJ1-3; D perhaps matches TRBD1 (6 bases). Germline-derived CDR1 and CDR2 are SGHRS and YFSETQ. The V gene lost 4 bases and the J gene lost 4 bases, with 18 bases spanning the gap. The CDR3 has 16 residues. The CDR3 sequence is CASSQGTLTGGNTIYF. The CDR3 coding sequence is TGCGCCAGCAGCCAAGGGACGCTCACAGGGGGAAACACCATATATTTT. Full variable domain (outside the CDR3, taken from reference TRBV5-1 and TRBJ1-3): KAGVTQTPRYLIKTRGQQVTLSCSPISGHRSVSWYQQTPGQGLQFLFEYFSETQRNKGNFPGRFSGRQFSNSRSEMNVSTLELGDSALYLCASSQGTLTGGNTIYFGEGSWLTVV.

The CDR3 loop is CASSSGTSSSYEQYF. The CDR3 DNA reads TGCGCCAGCAGCTCCGGGACTTCTAGCTCCTACGAGCAGTACTTC. The chain combines TRBV5-1 with TRBJ2-7, with D possibly matching TRBD2 (6 bases). The germline gives CDR1 SGHRS, CDR2 YFSETQ. This CDR3 has 15 residues. V shed 3 bases and J shed 0 bases, with 13 bases lying between them.

The chain carries TRBV19 and TRBJ2-1, with D perhaps matching TRBD1 (6 bases). Trimming took off 3 bases at V and 6 bases at J, with 18 bases between the two ends. The CDR3 is 16 residues long. Germline-derived CDR1 and CDR2 are LNHDA and SQIVND (reference sequence). The CDR3 DNA follows: TGTGCCAGTAGTATGACGGACAGTCGGATTATCAATGAGCAGTTCTTC. Amino acids: CASSMTDSRIINEQFF.

The rearrangement joins TRBV18 to TRBJ2-3; D is uncertain. Trimming cost V 5 bases and J 1 base, with 13 bases left between them. CDR3 length: 15 residues. Germline V CDR1 and CDR2: KGHSH, LQKENI. The CDR3 here is CASSFELLGTDTQYF. The CDR3 DNA sequence: TGTGCCAGCTCATTCGAGCTTCTGGGCACAGATACGCAGTATTTT.

V gene TRBV7-2 combines with J gene TRBJ2-5, with 8 positions matching TRBD2. The CDR3 consists of 17 residues. Germline V gene sequence: CDR1 SGHTA, CDR2 FQGNSA. V shed 0 bases, J shed 2 bases, and the junction held 8 bases outside the gene matches. CDR3 coding DNA: TGTGCCAGCAGCTTAGCAGCTAGCGGGTCACATCAAGAGACCCAGTACTTC. Translated, it gives CASSLAASGSHQETQYF.